Listed here is a single T cell receptor (beta chain). Vbeta (60) and Jbeta (13) primers were used in the PCR. Assay: immunoSEQ multiplex PCR; the TCRdb copy retains only in-frame clones and omits some. The sample includes over 150,000 clones, roughly four fifths of them seen just once. The ends lost 3 bases at V and 8 bases at J; junction bases unmatched: 11. This CDR3 comprises 15 residues. Looked up from germline, CDR1 is SGHNT and CDR2 is YYREEE (reference sequence). The data belong to a study of cytomegalovirus exposure and HLA in healthy donors. Sequenced sample: PBMCs. The clonotype was recovered from a man in his late teens or twenties in good health and CMV-seronegative. This chain connects TRBV5-4 to TRBJ1-2; 9 bases fit TRBD1. Written as DNA, the CDR3 is TGTGCCAGCAGCTCCCTCCTCACAGGGGGCGACGGCTACACCTTC. Translating it yields CASSSLLTGGDGYTF.